Listed below are T cell receptor beta chains from one sample, sequenced in a study of cytomegalovirus exposure and HLA in healthy donors. Only in-frame clones appear in the TCRdb table, and some are missing; sequencing was by immunoSEQ multiplex PCR. The sample holds around 200,000 clones, about 80% seen once. Sequencing was carried out using PBMCs. Every receptor here comes from a boy aged 10-17 years in good health and CMV-seronegative. Both conserved end residues are part of each CDR3.

TRBJ1-6,TRBV30,CAWSKGQGNSPLHF
TRBJ1-1,TRBV19,CASSRVNTEAFF
TRBJ2-3,TRBV7-9,CASKGPSTDTQYF
TRBJ2-5,TRBV25-1,CASRSTETQYF
TRBJ1-3,TRBV7-9,CASSLLADTIYF
TRBJ2-7,TRBV11-2,CAASVGGSDEQYF
TRBJ2-7,TRBV4-1,CASSQARDRAHEQYF
TRBJ1-2,TRBV7-2,CASSLGGGGASGYTF
TRBJ1-2,TRBV29-1,CSVGDSNYGYTF
TRBJ1-6,TRBV30,CASGEGNSPLHF
TRBJ1-1,TRBV29-1,CSVDRGNTEAFF
TRBJ1-1,TRBV11-1,CASSSFSNTEAFF
TRBJ1-1,TRBV7-9,CASSLEATEAFF
TRBJ1-1,TRBV25-1,CASSIRGEAFF
TRBJ2-6,TRBV2,CASGQGQSSGANVLTF
TRBJ1-1,TRBV10-3,CAIRGQDKAFF
TRBJ2-5,TRBV15,CATSRRQVQETQYF
TRBJ1-1,TRBV27,CASSWGRFDTEAFF
TRBJ1-2,TRBV11-2,CASRSQGNYGYTF
TRBJ1-2,TRBV19,CASSIERVPYF
TRBJ2-1,TRBV19,CASRYYNEQFF
TRBJ1-5,TRBV30,CAWDRGGRSNQPQHF